The present T cell receptor beta chain was sequenced within a study of cytomegalovirus exposure and HLA in healthy donors. This CDR3 is built from 17 residues. Trimming shortened V by 5 bases and J by 7 bases, and 21 bases separated the two germline ends. CDR1 SEHNR and CDR2 FQNEAQ come from the germline V gene (reference sequence). The PCR used 60 Vbeta and 13 Jbeta primers. Clones were read by immunoSEQ multiplex PCR, and TCRdb kept only the in-frame ones, dropping some. The sample includes around 130,000 clones, 70% to 85% of them seen just once. The J gene is TRBJ1-6, the V gene TRBV7-9; no firm D call. This TCR derives from a woman younger than 30 in good health and CMV-seropositive. Sequences were obtained from PBMCs. This chain's CDR3 is CASSPPPTISPNSPLHF. Here the CDR3 DNA reads TGTGCCAGCAGCCCGCCGCCAACTATTTCTCCGAATTCACCCCTCCACTTT.